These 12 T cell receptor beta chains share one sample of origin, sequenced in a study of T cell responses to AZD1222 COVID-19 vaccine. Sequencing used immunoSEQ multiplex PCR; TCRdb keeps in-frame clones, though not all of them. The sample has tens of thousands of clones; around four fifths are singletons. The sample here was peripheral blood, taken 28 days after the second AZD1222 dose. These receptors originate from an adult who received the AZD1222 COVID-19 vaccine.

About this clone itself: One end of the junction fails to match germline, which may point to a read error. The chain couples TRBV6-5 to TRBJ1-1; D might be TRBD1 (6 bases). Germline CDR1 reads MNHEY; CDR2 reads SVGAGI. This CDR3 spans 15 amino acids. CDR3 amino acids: CASSDSLRTDPKAFF. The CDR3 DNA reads TGTGCCAGCAGTGACTCCCTACGGACAGACCCGAAAGCTTTCTTT.

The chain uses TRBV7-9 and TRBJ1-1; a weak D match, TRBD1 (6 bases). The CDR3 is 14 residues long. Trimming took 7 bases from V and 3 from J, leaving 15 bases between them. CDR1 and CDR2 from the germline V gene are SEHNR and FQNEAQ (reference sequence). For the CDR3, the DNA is TGTGCCAGCATGTACAGGGAGACGGACACTGAAGCTTTCTTT. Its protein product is CASMYRETDTEAFF.

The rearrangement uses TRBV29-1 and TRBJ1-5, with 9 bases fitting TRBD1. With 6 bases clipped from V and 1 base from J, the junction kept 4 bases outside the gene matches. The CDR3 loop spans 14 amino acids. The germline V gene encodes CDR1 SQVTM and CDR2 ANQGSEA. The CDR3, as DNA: TGCAGCGTCTGGGACAGGGTAAGCAATCAGCCCCAGCATTTT. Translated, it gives CSVWDRVSNQPQHF.

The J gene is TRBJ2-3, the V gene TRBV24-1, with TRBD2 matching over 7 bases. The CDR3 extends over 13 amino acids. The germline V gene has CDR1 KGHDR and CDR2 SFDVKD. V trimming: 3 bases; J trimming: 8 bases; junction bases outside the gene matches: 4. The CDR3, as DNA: TGTGCCACCAGTGATCTTGGGGGGGGTACGCAGTATTTT. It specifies CATSDLGGGTQYF.

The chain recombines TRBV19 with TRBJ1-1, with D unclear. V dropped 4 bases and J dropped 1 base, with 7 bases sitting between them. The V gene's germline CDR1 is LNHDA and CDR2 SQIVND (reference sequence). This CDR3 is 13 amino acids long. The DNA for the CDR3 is TGTGCCAGTAGTACCACACCGAACACTGAAGCTTTCTTT. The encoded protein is CASSTTPNTEAFF.

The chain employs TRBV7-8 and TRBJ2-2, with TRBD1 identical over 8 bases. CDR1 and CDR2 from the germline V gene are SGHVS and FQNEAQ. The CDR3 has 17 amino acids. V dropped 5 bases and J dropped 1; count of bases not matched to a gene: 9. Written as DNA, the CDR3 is TGTGCCAGCAGCCCACGCCAGGGGGCGGAGAACACCGGGGAGCTGTTTTTT. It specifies CASSPRQGAENTGELFF.

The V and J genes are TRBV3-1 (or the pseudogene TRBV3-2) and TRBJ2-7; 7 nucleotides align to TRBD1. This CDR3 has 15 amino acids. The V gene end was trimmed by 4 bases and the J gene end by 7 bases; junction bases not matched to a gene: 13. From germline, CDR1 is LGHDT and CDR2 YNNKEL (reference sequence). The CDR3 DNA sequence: TGTGCCAGCAGCCTCAAGGGACAGCCCCCCGATGAGCAGTACTTC. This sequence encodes CASSLKGQPPDEQYF.

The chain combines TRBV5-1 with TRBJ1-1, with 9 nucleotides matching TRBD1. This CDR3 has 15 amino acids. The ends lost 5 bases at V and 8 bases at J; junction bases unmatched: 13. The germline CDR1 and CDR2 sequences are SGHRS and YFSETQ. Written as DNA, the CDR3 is TGCGCCAGCAGGGACGGGACAGGGTATTTGGTGGAAGCTTTCTTT. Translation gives CASRDGTGYLVEAFF.

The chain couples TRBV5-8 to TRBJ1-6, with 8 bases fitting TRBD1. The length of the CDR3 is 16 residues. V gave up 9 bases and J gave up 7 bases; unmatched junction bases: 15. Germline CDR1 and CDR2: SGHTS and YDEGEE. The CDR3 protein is CATSLLPGQANSPLHF. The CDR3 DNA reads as TGTGCCACCTCCCTTTTACCGGGACAGGCGAATTCACCCCTCCACTTT.

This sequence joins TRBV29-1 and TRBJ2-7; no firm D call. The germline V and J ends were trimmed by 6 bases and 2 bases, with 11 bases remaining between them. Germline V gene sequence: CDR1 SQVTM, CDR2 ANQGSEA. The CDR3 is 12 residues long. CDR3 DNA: TGCAGCGTAGTAGACGGTCCCTACGAGCAGTACTTC. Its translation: CSVVDGPYEQYF.

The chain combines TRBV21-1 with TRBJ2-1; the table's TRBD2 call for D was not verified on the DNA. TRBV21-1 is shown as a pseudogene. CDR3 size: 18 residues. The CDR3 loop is CASSKGLKGTSGGIEQFF. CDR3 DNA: TGTGCCAGCAGCAAGGGTTTAAAGGGGACTAGCGGGGGTATTGAGCAGTTCTTC.

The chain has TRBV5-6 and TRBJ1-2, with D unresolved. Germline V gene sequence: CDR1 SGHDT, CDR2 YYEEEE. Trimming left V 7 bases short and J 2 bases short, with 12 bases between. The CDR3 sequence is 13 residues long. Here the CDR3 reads CASSKDENYGYTF. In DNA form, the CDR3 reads TGTGCCAGCTCAAAAGATGAGAACTATGGCTACACCTTC.